The clone carrying this T cell receptor beta chain appeared many times. Its target is unknown. The source of the sample is a study of T-cell reconstitution after alpha-beta-depleted transplantation in children. Study-wide points: Some patients' high day-60 TCRbeta diversity was attributed to recipient cells surviving conditioning. At around two months after transplant, the alpha-beta T cells were reportedly derived from several hundred expanded clones that came from non-depleted graft cells.

This CDR3 is built from 13 residues. Trimming removed 6 bases at V and 5 bases at J, with 14 bases between. Unique molecular identifiers were built into the TCRbeta library. MiXCR, run by TCRdb on the PCR reads, gives a single entry per CDR3 protein. The sample has approximately 150,000 distinct CDR3 sequences, around 8.5% seen once. Here the sequenced sample was PBMCs, mostly from graft donor cells, taken 180 days after TCRalphabeta/CD19-depleted stem cell transplant. This chain connects TRBV12-3 or TRBV12-4 to TRBJ2-7, with D possibly matching TRBD2 (5 bases). The receptor's source is a female patient between 2 and 15 years old who had a stem cell transplant for congenital amegakaryocytic thrombocytopenia, so the T cells may come from the graft donor. The CDR3 coding sequence is TGTGCCAGCAGAAGGACTCCCGGGAACGAGCAGTACTTC. This encodes CASRRTPGNEQYF.